Given below is one T cell receptor beta chain in context. Its antigen is currently unknown. CDR3 length: 17 amino acids. CDR1 SGHTA and CDR2 FQGTGA come from the germline V gene. Trimming took 5 bases from V and 9 from J; bases not matched to a gene: 15. Produced via immunoSEQ multiplex PCR; TCRdb's table is partial and in-frame only. The data contain about 75,000 clones, more than 70% of them seen just once; the ten biggest clones take up 9% to 10%. The data are from a study of T cell responses to AZD1222 COVID-19 vaccine. Study observations and caveats: Nearly half of spike-specific TCRs reportedly go after variant regions that carry no mutations. Only a handful of AZD1222 recipients were seropositive at baseline.

This sequence was found in an adult who received the MenACWY meningococcal vaccine as a control. The chain has TRBV7-3 and TRBJ2-1; 11 bases agree with TRBD2. Sequenced material: peripheral blood, taken 28 days after the second dose of the MenACWY control vaccine. CDR3 sequence (DNA): TGTGCCAGCAGCCCCCAGTTCCCCACTAGCGGGGGCCTTGAGCAGTTCTTC. Translated, it gives CASSPQFPTSGGLEQFF.